These T cell receptor beta chains were read from a single sample in a study of T cell repertoires in cytomegalovirus infection. For these receptors, no antigen is known. Using its own MiXCR run on the reads, TCRdb lists one record per CDR3 protein. The sample lists about 130,000 distinct CDR3 sequences; 20% to 30% were seen once. Sequenced input: PBMCs, sequenced either directly or after in vitro stimulation (not recorded which). Every receptor here comes from a human donor in good health (CMV status not recorded). Some clones in this sample may be carry-over from other donors' samples. Both conserved end residues are part of each CDR3. Fields, in order: CDR3 length, V gene, clone size, J gene, D gene, CDR3 DNA, CDR3 protein. The D gene is left open where the match is weak. For some rows the clone size is stated as once, few or many, or as a class when expanded; others skip it.

length: 16
V: TRBV4-1
size: NA
J: TRBJ2-5
D: NA
DNA: TGCGCCAGCAGCCTGGAGGGGGTGGGGGCGCGAGAGACCCAGTACTTC
CDR3: CASSLEGVGARETQYF

length: 11
V: TRBV20-1
size: NA
J: TRBJ1-1
D: NA
DNA: TGCAGTGCTAGAGATCGGTCTGAAGCTTTCTTT
CDR3: CSARDRSEAFF

length: 16
V: TRBV7-6
size: many
J: TRBJ2-1
D: TRBD2
DNA: TGTGCCAGCAGCTTGCTAACTAGCGGGAGTTTCGATGAGCAGTTCTTC
CDR3: CASSLLTSGSFDEQFF

length: 13
V: TRBV5-1
size: NA
J: TRBJ2-3
D: NA
DNA: TGCGCCAGCAGCCAACAGGGATCAGATACGCAGTATTTT
CDR3: CASSQQGSDTQYF

length: 15
V: TRBV6-1
size: few
J: TRBJ2-7
D: NA
DNA: TGTGCCAGCAGTGTAGGTGGCCAGAGCTCCTACGAGCAGTACTTC
CDR3: CASSVGGQSSYEQYF

length: 17
V: TRBV27
size: NA
J: TRBJ2-2
D: NA
DNA: TGTGCCAGCAGTTTTCAAGCTCGGAGTGCGAACACCGGGGAGCTGTTTTTT
CDR3: CASSFQARSANTGELFF

length: 15
V: TRBV5-1
size: many
J: TRBJ2-1
D: TRBD2
DNA: TGCGCCAGCAGCTTGGGACTAGCGGGAGACAATGAGCAGTTCTTC
CDR3: CASSLGLAGDNEQFF

length: 13
V: TRBV28
size: NA
J: TRBJ2-7
D: NA
DNA: TGTGCCAGCAGTGCTGGGGGAACGGACGAGCAGTACTTC
CDR3: CASSAGGTDEQYF

length: 15
V: TRBV12-3/TRBV12-4
size: few
J: TRBJ2-5
D: TRBD1
DNA: TGTGCCAGCAGTTTAAGCACAGGGGTTGGAGAGACCCAGTACTTC
CDR3: CASSLSTGVGETQYF

length: 16
V: TRBV7-2
size: many
J: TRBJ2-2
D: NA
DNA: TGTGCCAGCAGCTTAGAAGGACAGATCCTCACCGGGGAGCTGTTTTTT
CDR3: CASSLEGQILTGELFF

length: 15
V: TRBV28
size: NA
J: TRBJ2-1
D: NA
DNA: TGTGCCAGCAGCCGCACGGCGGACTACTACAATGAGCAGTTCTTC
CDR3: CASSRTADYYNEQFF

length: 13
V: TRBV10-3
size: NA
J: TRBJ1-5
D: TRBD1
DNA: TGTGCCACCAGGGGGGTGGCCAATCAGCCCCAGCATTTT
CDR3: CATRGVANQPQHF

length: 16
V: TRBV5-6
size: few
J: TRBJ2-1
D: TRBD2
DNA: TGTGCCAGCAGCTCCGAGACTAGCGGGAGAGGCAATGAGCAGTTCTTC
CDR3: CASSSETSGRGNEQFF

length: 12
V: TRBV7-9
size: NA
J: TRBJ1-3
D: NA
DNA: TGTGCCAGCACCGGGAGGGGACACACCATATATTTT
CDR3: CASTGRGHTIYF

length: 15
V: TRBV7-2
size: many
J: TRBJ2-5
D: TRBD2
DNA: TGTGCCAGCAGCTTAGTAGGGAGGGGCGGAGAGACCCAGTACTTC
CDR3: CASSLVGRGGETQYF

length: 14
V: TRBV4-3
size: few
J: TRBJ2-5
D: NA
DNA: TGCGCCAGCAGCCAAGATGACAGCAAAGAGACCCAGTACTTC
CDR3: CASSQDDSKETQYF

length: 16
V: TRBV7-2
size: many
J: TRBJ2-1
D: TRBD2
DNA: TGTGCCAGCAGCGCCGAACTAGCGGGAAAGGACAATGAGCAGTTCTTC
CDR3: CASSAELAGKDNEQFF

length: 13
V: TRBV7-2
size: many
J: TRBJ2-2
D: NA
DNA: TGTGCCAGCACAGAGCGGCTCACCGGGGAGCTGTTTTTT
CDR3: CASTERLTGELFF

length: 16
V: TRBV7-2
size: many
J: TRBJ2-1
D: TRBD2
DNA: TGTGCCAGCAGCTCTCCAGCAGCGGGAGGGACCAATGAGCAGTTCTTC
CDR3: CASSSPAAGGTNEQFF

length: 14
V: TRBV27
size: NA
J: TRBJ2-7
D: NA
DNA: TGTGCCAGCAGCGTCCGAGGGACAACCTACGAGCAGTACTTC
CDR3: CASSVRGTTYEQYF

length: 14
V: TRBV7-2
size: many
J: TRBJ2-7
D: NA
DNA: TGTGCCAGCACCTCCTCCGGGGGTCCCTACGAGCAGTACTTC
CDR3: CASTSSGGPYEQYF

length: 18
V: TRBV27
size: few
J: TRBJ1-2
D: NA
DNA: TGTGCCAGCAGTTTAATTTCGGAAAGGGGCGACCACTTCGTTGGCTACACCTTC
CDR3: CASSLISERGDHFVGYTF

length: 15
V: TRBV19
size: NA
J: TRBJ2-3
D: TRBD2
DNA: TGTGCCAGTAGAATTACTAGCGCCCGCACAGATACGCAGTATTTT
CDR3: CASRITSARTDTQYF

length: 17
V: TRBV20-1
size: NA
J: TRBJ2-5
D: TRBD2
DNA: TGCAGTGCTAGTCATCTAGCGGGAGGGGGGAGGGGGGAGACCCAGTACTTC
CDR3: CSASHLAGGGRGETQYF

length: 15
V: TRBV27
size: many
J: TRBJ2-1
D: TRBD2
DNA: TGTGCCAGCAGTTTTAGTCCTAGCGGGAGCGGTGAGCAGTTCTTC
CDR3: CASSFSPSGSGEQFF

length: 15
V: TRBV3-1
size: NA
J: TRBJ2-7
D: TRBD2
DNA: TGTGCCAGCAGCGTCACTAGCGGAGGGGACTACGAGCAGTACTTC
CDR3: CASSVTSGGDYEQYF

length: 11
V: TRBV28
size: NA
J: TRBJ1-2
D: NA
DNA: TGTGCCAGCAGTATCCAGGGGGGCTACACCTTC
CDR3: CASSIQGGYTF

length: 15
V: TRBV7-3
size: few
J: TRBJ2-1
D: TRBD2
DNA: TGTGCCAGCAGCTTAGTGGCTAGCGGGAGGACACACCAGTTCTTC
CDR3: CASSLVASGRTHQFF